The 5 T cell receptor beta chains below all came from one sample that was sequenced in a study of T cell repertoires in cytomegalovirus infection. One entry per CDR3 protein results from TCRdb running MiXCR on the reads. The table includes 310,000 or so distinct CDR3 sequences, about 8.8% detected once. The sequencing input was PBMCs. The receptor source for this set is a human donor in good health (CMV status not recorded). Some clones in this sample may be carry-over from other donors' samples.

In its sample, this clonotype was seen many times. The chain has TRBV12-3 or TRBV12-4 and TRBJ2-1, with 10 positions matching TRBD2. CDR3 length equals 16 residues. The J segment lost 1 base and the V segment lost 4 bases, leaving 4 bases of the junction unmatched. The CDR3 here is CASSSGLAVSYNEQFF. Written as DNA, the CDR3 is TGTGCCAGCAGTTCTGGACTAGCGGTATCCTACAATGAGCAGTTCTTC.

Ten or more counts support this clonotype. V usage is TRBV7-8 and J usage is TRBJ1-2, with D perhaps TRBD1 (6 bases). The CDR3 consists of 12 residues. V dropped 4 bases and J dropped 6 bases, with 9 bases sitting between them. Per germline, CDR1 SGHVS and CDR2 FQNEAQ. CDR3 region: CASSYRQDGYTF. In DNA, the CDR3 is TGTGCCAGCAGCTACCGACAGGATGGCTACACCTTC.

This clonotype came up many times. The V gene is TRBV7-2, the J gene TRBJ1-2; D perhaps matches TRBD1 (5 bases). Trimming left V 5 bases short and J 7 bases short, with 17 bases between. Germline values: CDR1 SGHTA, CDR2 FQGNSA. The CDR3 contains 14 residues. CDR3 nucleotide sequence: TGTGCCAGCAGCCCGACAATCCTAGGGGCTGGCTACACCTTC. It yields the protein CASSPTILGAGYTF.

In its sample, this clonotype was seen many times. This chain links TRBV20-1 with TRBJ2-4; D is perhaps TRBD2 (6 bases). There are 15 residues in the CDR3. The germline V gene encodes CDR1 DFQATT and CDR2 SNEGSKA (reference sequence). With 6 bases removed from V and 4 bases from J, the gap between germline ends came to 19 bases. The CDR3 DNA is TGCAGTGCAAATCGACAGACTAGGGGAAAAAACATTCAGTACTTC. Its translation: CSANRQTRGKNIQYF.

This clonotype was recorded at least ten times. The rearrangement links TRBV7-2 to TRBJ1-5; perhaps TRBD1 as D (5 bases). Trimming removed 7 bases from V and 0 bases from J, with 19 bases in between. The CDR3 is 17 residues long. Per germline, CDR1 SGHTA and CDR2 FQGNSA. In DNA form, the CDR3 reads TGTGCCAGCAACGACGGGCCAGGGAGGGGTAGCAATCAGCCCCAGCATTTT. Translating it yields CASNDGPGRGSNQPQHF.